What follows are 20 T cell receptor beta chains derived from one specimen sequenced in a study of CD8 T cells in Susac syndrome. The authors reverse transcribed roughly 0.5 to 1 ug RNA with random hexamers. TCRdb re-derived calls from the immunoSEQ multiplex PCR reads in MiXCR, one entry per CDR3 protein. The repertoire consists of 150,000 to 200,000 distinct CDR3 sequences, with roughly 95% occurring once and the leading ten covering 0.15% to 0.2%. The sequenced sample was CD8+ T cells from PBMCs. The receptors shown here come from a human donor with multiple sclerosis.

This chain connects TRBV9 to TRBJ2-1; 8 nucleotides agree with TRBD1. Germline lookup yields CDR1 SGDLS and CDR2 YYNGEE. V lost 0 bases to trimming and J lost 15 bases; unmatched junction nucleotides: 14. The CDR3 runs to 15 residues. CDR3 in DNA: TGTGCCAGCAGCGTAGTTAGGGGCCCTCAGGGGGCTTTGTTCTTC. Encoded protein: CASSVVRGPQGALFF.

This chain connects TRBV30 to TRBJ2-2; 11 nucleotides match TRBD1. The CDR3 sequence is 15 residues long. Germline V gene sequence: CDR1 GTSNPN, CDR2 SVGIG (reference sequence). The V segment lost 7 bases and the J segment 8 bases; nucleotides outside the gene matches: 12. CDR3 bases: TGTGCCTTGGTCCCCCCGGACAGGGGGCGGGGGGAGCTGTTTTTT. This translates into CALVPPDRGRGELFF.

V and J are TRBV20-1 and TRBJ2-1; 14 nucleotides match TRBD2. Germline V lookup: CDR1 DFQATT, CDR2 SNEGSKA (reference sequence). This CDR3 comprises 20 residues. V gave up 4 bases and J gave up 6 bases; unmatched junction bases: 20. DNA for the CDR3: TGCAGTGCTACTACGGGTTGGACTAGCGGGAGGTGGTTGAAGGGCAATGAGCAGTTCTTC. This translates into CSATTGWTSGRWLKGNEQFF.

The CDR3 bases are TGTGCCAGCAGTTTACTCGGGATAGATACGCAGTATTTT. It yields the protein CASSLLGIDTQYF. The chain combines TRBV28 with TRBJ2-3, with a weak D call TRBD2 (5 bases). The CDR3 has 13 residues. The ends were cut back, 2 bases at V and 5 bases at J, with 8 bases in the middle. Germline V lookup: CDR1 MDHEN, CDR2 SYDVKM.

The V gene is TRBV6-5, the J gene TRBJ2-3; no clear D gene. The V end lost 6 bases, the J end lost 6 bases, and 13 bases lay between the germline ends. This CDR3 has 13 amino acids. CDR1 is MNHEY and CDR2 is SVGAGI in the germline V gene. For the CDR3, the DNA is TGTGCCAGCAGCCCGGATTTTACGGATACGCAGTATTTT. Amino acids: CASSPDFTDTQYF.

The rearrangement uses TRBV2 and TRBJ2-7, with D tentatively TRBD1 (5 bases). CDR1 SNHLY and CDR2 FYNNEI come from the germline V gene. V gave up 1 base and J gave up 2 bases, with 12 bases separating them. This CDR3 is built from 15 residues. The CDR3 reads CASSEVGAAAYEQYF. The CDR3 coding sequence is TGTGCCAGCAGTGAAGTAGGGGCAGCAGCCTACGAGCAGTACTTC.

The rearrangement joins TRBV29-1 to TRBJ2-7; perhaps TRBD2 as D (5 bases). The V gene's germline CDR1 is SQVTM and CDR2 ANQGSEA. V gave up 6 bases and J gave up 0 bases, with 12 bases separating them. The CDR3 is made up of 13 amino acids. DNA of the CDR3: TGCAGCGTCCGAGGACTGGACTCCTACGAGCAGTACTTC. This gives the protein CSVRGLDSYEQYF.

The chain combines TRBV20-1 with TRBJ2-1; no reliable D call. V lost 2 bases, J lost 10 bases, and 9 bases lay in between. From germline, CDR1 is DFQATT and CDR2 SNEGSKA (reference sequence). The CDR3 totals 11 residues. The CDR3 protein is CSARLVSEQFF. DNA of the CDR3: TGCAGTGCTAGATTGGTCAGCGAGCAGTTCTTC.

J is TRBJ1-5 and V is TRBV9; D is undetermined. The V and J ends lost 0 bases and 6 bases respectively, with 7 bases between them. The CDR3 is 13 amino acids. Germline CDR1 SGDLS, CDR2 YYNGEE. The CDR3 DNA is TGTGCCAGCAGCGTAGACGTAGCTCAGCCCCAGCATTTT. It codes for CASSVDVAQPQHF.

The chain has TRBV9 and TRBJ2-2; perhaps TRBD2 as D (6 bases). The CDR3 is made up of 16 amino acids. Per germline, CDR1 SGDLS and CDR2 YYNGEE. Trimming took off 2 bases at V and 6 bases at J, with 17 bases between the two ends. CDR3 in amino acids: CASSVARDRSAGELFF. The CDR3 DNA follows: TGTGCCAGCAGCGTGGCGCGGGACCGGTCGGCCGGGGAGCTGTTTTTT.

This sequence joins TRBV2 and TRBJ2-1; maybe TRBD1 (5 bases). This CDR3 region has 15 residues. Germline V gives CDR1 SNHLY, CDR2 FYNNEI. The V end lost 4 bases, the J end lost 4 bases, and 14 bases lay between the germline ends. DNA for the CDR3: TGTGCCAGCAGTGGCGGACCTCCAGGGTACAATGAGCAGTTCTTC. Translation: CASSGGPPGYNEQFF.

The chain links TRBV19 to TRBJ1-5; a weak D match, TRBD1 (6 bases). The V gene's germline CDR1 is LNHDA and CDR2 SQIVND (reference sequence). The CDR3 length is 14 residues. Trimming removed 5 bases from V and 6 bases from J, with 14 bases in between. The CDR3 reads CASSATHRVQPQHF. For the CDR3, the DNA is TGTGCCAGTAGTGCCACCCACAGGGTTCAGCCCCAGCATTTT. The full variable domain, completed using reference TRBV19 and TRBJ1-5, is DGGITQSPKYLFRKEGQNVTLSCEQNLNHDAMYWYRQDPGQGLRLIYYSQIVNDFQKGDIAEGYSVSREKKESFPLTVTSAQKNPTAFYLCASSATHRVQPQHFGDGTRLSIL.

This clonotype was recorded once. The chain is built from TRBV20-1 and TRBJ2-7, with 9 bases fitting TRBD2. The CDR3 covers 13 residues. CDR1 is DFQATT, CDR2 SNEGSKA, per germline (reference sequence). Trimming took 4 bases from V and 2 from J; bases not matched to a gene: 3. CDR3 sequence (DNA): TGCAGTGCTATTGGCGGGAGGGCCTACGAGCAGTACTTC. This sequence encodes CSAIGGRAYEQYF.

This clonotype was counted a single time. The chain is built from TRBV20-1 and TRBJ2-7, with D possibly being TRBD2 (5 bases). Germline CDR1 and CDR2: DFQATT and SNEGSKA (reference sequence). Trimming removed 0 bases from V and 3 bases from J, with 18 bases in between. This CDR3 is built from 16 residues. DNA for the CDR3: TGCAGTGCTAGAGATCGCGACGGAGGTGTTTTCTACGAGCAGTACTTC. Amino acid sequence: CSARDRDGGVFYEQYF.

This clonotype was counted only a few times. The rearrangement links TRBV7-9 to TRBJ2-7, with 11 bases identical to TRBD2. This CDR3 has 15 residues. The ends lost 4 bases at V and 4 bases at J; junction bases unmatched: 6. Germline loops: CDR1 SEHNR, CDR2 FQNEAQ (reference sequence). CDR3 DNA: TGTGCCAGCAGCTCATCGGGACTAGCGGATTACGAGCAGTACTTC. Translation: CASSSSGLADYEQYF.

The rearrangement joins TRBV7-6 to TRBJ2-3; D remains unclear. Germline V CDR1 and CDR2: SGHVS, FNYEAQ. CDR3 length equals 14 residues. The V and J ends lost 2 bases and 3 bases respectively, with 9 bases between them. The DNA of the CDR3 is TGTGCCAGCAGCTTAATCATCGGGACAGATACGCAGTATTTT. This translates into CASSLIIGTDTQYF.

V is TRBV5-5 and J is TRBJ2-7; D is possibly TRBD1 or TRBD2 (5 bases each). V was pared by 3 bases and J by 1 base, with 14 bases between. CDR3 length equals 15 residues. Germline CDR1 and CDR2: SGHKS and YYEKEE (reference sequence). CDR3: CASSSSWGASYEQYF. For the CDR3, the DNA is TGTGCCAGCAGCTCTAGCTGGGGCGCATCCTACGAGCAGTACTTC. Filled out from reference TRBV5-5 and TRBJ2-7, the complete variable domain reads DAGVTQSPTHLIKTRGQQVTLRCSPISGHKSVSWYQQVLGQGPQFIFQYYEKEERGRGNFPDRFSARQFPNYSSELNVNALLLGDSALYLCASSSSWGASYEQYFGPGTRLTVT.

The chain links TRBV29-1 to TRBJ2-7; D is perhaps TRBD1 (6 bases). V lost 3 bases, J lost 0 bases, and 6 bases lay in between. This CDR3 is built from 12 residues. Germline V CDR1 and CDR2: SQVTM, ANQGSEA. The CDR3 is CSVEDSSYEQYF. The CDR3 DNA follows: TGCAGCGTTGAGGACAGCTCCTACGAGCAGTACTTC.

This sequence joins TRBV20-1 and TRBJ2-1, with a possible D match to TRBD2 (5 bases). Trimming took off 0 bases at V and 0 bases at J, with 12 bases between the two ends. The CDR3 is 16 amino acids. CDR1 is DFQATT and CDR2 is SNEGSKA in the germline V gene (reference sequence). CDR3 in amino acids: CSARDLERISYNEQFF. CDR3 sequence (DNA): TGCAGTGCTAGAGATTTAGAGCGGATCTCCTACAATGAGCAGTTCTTC.

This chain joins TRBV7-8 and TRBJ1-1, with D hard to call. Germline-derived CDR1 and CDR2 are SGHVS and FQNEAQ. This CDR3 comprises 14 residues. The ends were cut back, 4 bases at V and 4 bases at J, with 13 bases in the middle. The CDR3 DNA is TGTGCCAGCAGCTCAGAGTTCGGAGGCACTGAAGCTTTCTTT. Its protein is CASSSEFGGTEAFF.